A selection of T cell receptor beta chains follows, all from one sample in a study of CD8 T cells in ankylosing spondylitis. TCRdb reprocessed the 5' RACE reads with MiXCR, giving one entry per CDR3 protein. The sample records about 340,000 distinct CDR3 sequences, about 15% being singletons. Sequencing was carried out using blood, either unsorted or a sorted T cell fraction (not recorded which). These receptor sequences come from a male donor with ankylosing spondylitis or in good health (not recorded which). The CDR3 runs from the conserved cysteine through the conserved F or W. A D gene is named only where the DNA matches it firmly. Rows may omit the clone size; those that give it use once, few, many or a size class.

few,-,TRBV12-3/TRBV12-4,TRBJ2-3,CASSPPAWTEADTQYF,TGTGCCAGCAGTCCTCCGGCCTGGACTGAGGCAGATACGCAGTATTTT
few,TRBD2,TRBV10-1,TRBJ2-1,CASSDNQRGYNEQFF,TGCGCCAGTAGTGATAACCAGCGGGGGTACAATGAGCAGTTCTTC
-,-,TRBV20-1,TRBJ2-3,CSAPQGRVGTDTQYF,TGCAGTGCCCCCCAGGGCAGGGTGGGCACAGATACGCAGTATTTT
-,TRBD2,TRBV7-6,TRBJ2-7,CASSPGGKGLFEQYF,TGTGCCAGCAGCCCCGGGGGGAAGGGGCTTTTCGAGCAGTACTTC
many,-,TRBV21-1,TRBJ2-7,CASSTEGKGTYEQYF,TGTGCCAGCAGCACCGAGGGAAAAGGGACCTACGAGCAGTACTTC
-,-,TRBV4-1,TRBJ2-5,CASSQDQGQETQYF,TGCGCCAGCAGCCAAGATCAAGGGCAAGAGACCCAGTACTTC
-,TRBD1,TRBV5-1,TRBJ2-4,CASSSTGTGQVEAKNIRYF,TGCGCCAGCAGCTCGACCGGGACAGGTCAGGTCGAAGCCAAAAACATTCGGTACTTC
few,-,TRBV20-1,TRBJ1-2,CSARVKGGTNYGYTF,TGCAGTGCTAGAGTGAAGGGTGGCACTAACTATGGCTACACCTTC
-,-,TRBV25-1,TRBJ2-6,CASSGDRYPGANVLTF,TGTGCCAGCAGTGGCGACAGGTACCCTGGGGCCAACGTCCTGACTTTC
-,-,TRBV7-9,TRBJ2-5,CASSLVVLGRDQETQYF,TGTGCCAGCAGCTTGGTGGTATTAGGACGGGACCAAGAGACCCAGTACTTC
-,TRBD2,TRBV7-9,TRBJ2-1,CASSRGLATLNEQFF,TGTGCCAGCAGCAGGGGACTAGCGACCCTGAATGAGCAGTTCTTC
-,TRBD2,TRBV3-1,TRBJ2-1,CASSHRRLAGDNEQFF,TGTGCCAGCAGCCACCGTCGACTAGCGGGGGACAATGAGCAGTTCTTC
many,-,TRBV3-1,TRBJ2-3,CASSRNREGDTQYF,TGTGCCAGCAGCCGAAACAGGGAGGGGGATACGCAGTATTTT
-,-,TRBV7-9,TRBJ2-5,CASSLVQGGETQYF,TGTGCCAGCAGCTTAGTCCAGGGCGGGGAGACCCAGTACTTC
few,TRBD2,TRBV6-1,TRBJ2-2,CASSIGLASTGELFF,TGTGCCAGCAGCATAGGACTAGCGTCCACCGGGGAGCTGTTTTTT
many,TRBD2,TRBV7-9,TRBJ2-2,CASSLSGGTGELFF,TGTGCCAGCAGCTTGAGCGGGGGAACCGGGGAGCTGTTTTTT
few,TRBD2,TRBV6-1,TRBJ2-3,CASRLTSGGSTDTQYF,TGTGCCAGCAGACTGACTAGCGGGGGGTCCACAGATACGCAGTATTTT
few,TRBD2,TRBV9,TRBJ2-2,CASSAGTSGAGELFF,TGTGCCAGCAGCGCCGGGACTAGCGGTGCCGGGGAGCTGTTTTTT
-,-,TRBV19,TRBJ2-3,CASKRGLPSDTQYF,TGTGCCAGTAAAAGGGGACTCCCCTCAGATACGCAGTATTTT
-,-,TRBV7-9,TRBJ1-6,CASSLLDSLNSPLHF,TGTGCCAGCAGCTTATTGGACAGCCTTAATTCACCCCTCCACTTT
many,TRBD2,TRBV5-1,TRBJ2-7,CASSLSEAGGGEQYF,TGCGCCAGCAGCTTGTCCGAAGCGGGAGGAGGCGAGCAGTACTTC
few,TRBD2,TRBV12-3/TRBV12-4,TRBJ2-3,CASSFSGGPGDTQYF,TGTGCCAGCAGTTTTAGCGGGGGCCCCGGAGATACGCAGTATTTT
-,TRBD2,TRBV12-3/TRBV12-4,TRBJ2-7,CASSVGLAETYEQYF,TGTGCCAGCAGTGTGGGACTAGCGGAGACCTACGAGCAGTACTTC
few,-,TRBV6-1,TRBJ1-5,CASRPELGYSNQPQHF,TGTGCCAGCAGACCTGAGCTGGGTTATAGCAATCAGCCCCAGCATTTT
-,-,TRBV12-3/TRBV12-4,TRBJ1-4,CASRVGVGYLNEKLFF,TGTGCCAGCAGGGTAGGGGTTGGGTATCTTAATGAAAAACTGTTTTTT
few,-,TRBV12-3/TRBV12-4,TRBJ1-1,CASTTGEAEGGEAFF,TGTGCCAGCACCACGGGGGAGGCGGAGGGAGGTGAAGCTTTCTTT
few,TRBD2,TRBV5-1,TRBJ2-3,CASSLVAGVTDTQYF,TGCGCCAGCAGCTTGGTAGCGGGGGTCACAGATACGCAGTATTTT
few,TRBD1,TRBV14,TRBJ2-2,CASRRTGTGGRELFF,TGTGCCAGCAGGAGAACCGGGACAGGGGGCCGGGAGCTGTTTTTT
-,TRBD1,TRBV7-7,TRBJ2-1,CASSRGQGVSEQFF,TGTGCCAGCAGCCGGGGACAGGGGGTCAGTGAGCAGTTCTTC
-,-,TRBV20-1,TRBJ2-3,CSASPVVRTDTQYF,TGCAGTGCTAGCCCCGTTGTGCGGACAGATACGCAGTATTTT
many,TRBD1,TRBV3-1,TRBJ2-7,CASSQDPGGGEQYF,TGTGCCAGCAGCCAAGATCCAGGGGGCGGCGAGCAGTACTTC
many,TRBD2,TRBV5-1,TRBJ2-3,CASSWTSSGADTQYF,TGCGCCAGCAGCTGGACCTCTAGCGGCGCAGATACGCAGTATTTT
few,TRBD2,TRBV20-1,TRBJ2-3,CSARKGTSGDTQYF,TGCAGTGCTAGAAAAGGGACTAGCGGAGATACGCAGTATTTT
-,-,TRBV6-1,TRBJ1-1,CASSEGIGYNTEAFF,TGTGCCAGCAGTGAGGGTATCGGATACAACACTGAAGCTTTCTTT
-,TRBD2,TRBV12-3/TRBV12-4,TRBJ2-3,CASSPRLAGGLTDTQYF,TGTGCCAGCAGTCCCCGACTAGCGGGGGGGTTGACAGATACGCAGTATTTT
-,-,TRBV10-3,TRBJ2-7,CAISDRGYEQYF,TGTGCCATCAGTGACCGGGGCTACGAGCAGTACTTC
few,TRBD1,TRBV7-9,TRBJ1-2,CASSLAEQGARGYTF,TGTGCCAGCAGCCTCGCCGAACAGGGGGCTCGCGGCTACACCTTC
few,-,TRBV10-3,TRBJ2-7,CAIGVAASPYEQYF,TGTGCCATCGGAGTAGCGGCTTCCCCCTACGAGCAGTACTTC
-,-,TRBV12-3/TRBV12-4,TRBJ1-2,CASSLSGSDRHRGYTF,TGTGCCAGCAGTTTATCCGGCAGCGATCGCCACCGGGGCTACACCTTC
few,TRBD1,TRBV5-1,TRBJ1-2,CASSLRTGDGYTF,TGCGCCAGCAGCTTGAGGACAGGGGATGGCTACACCTTC
-,-,TRBV27,TRBJ2-7,CASSPSRGRGRSEQYF,TGTGCCAGCAGTCCGAGTCGGGGCCGGGGAAGGAGCGAGCAGTACTTC
few,-,TRBV15,TRBJ1-3,CATSRDWVPGNTIYF,TGTGCCACCAGCAGAGATTGGGTGCCTGGAAACACCATATATTTT
few,-,TRBV29-1,TRBJ2-2,CSVETSLPNTGELFF,TGCAGCGTTGAAACTAGCCTACCGAACACCGGGGAGCTGTTTTTT
few,TRBD1,TRBV6-1,TRBJ2-5,CASEDSDRGETQYF,TGTGCCAGCGAAGATTCGGACAGGGGAGAGACCCAGTACTTC
-,-,TRBV30,TRBJ1-1,CAWTPSQGFITEAFF,TGTGCCTGGACCCCCTCTCAGGGGTTTATCACTGAAGCTTTCTTT
-,TRBD2,TRBV4-1,TRBJ2-6,CASSQPRGSGANVLTF,TGCGCCAGCAGCCAACCGCGGGGGTCTGGGGCCAACGTCCTGACTTTC
few,-,TRBV6-1,TRBJ1-2,CASSAAVSRPTRYGYTF,TGTGCCAGCAGTGCCGCGGTCTCTCGTCCGACCCGCTATGGCTACACCTTC
many,TRBD1,TRBV7-9,TRBJ2-7,CASSSQGQGSSYEQYF,TGTGCCAGCAGCTCGCAGGGACAGGGGTCCTCCTACGAGCAGTACTTC
few,-,TRBV12-3/TRBV12-4,TRBJ1-4,CASSRDRNEKLFF,TGTGCCAGCAGTCGCGACAGAAATGAAAAACTGTTTTTT
-,-,TRBV5-1,TRBJ1-5,CASSWGWAENQPQHF,TGCGCCAGCAGCTGGGGCTGGGCGGAAAATCAGCCCCAGCATTTT
few,TRBD2,TRBV20-1,TRBJ2-1,CSASRGLAQEQFF,TGCAGTGCTAGCCGGGGACTAGCGCAAGAGCAGTTCTTC
many,TRBD2,TRBV29-1,TRBJ2-1,CSVELAGDPRDEQFF,TGCAGCGTTGAACTAGCGGGAGACCCAAGGGATGAGCAGTTCTTC